The 18 T cell receptor beta chains below all came from one sample that was sequenced in a study of T cells in Graves' hyperthyroidism and ophthalmopathy. Researchers amplified the TCR beta CDR3 regions from RNA transcripts. HTBI primers were used for first-round RT-PCR of the TCR CDR3. TCRdb fed the multiplex PCR reads into MiXCR, producing one record per CDR3 protein. The sample gives about 280,000 distinct CDR3 sequences, less than 30% of which show up once; about 30% is in the top ten. Input material: blood. These receptor sequences come from a man between 40 and 49 years old with Graves' hyperthyroidism that later progressed to Graves' ophthalmopathy.

In this sample, this clonotype turned up many times. The genes are TRBV29-1 and TRBJ1-1; no definite D call. CDR1 SQVTM and CDR2 ANQGSEA come from the germline V gene. Trimming took off 6 bases at V and 1 base at J, with 9 bases between the two ends. The length of the CDR3 is 12 residues. The DNA for the CDR3 is TGCAGCGTCCTATACGGGAACACTGAAGCTTTCTTT. It yields the protein CSVLYGNTEAFF.

This clonotype appeared many times. The chain recombines TRBV20-1 with TRBJ2-7; unclear D gene. Per the germline V gene, CDR1 is DFQATT and CDR2 is SNEGSKA (reference sequence). V was pared by 0 bases and J by 7 bases, with 13 bases between. The CDR3 has 13 amino acids. DNA for the CDR3: TGCAGTGCTAGAGATCAGGCCGGGTTAGAGCAGTACTTC. It encodes CSARDQAGLEQYF.

For this clonotype: The junction departs from germline at one end; a sequencing error may be responsible. This chain connects TRBV28 to TRBJ2-2, with 8 bases matching TRBD2. From germline, CDR1 is MDHEN and CDR2 SYDVKM. The CDR3 contains 16 residues. The CDR3 bases are TGTGCCAGCAGTCTTCCGGGAGGGCCGAGCACCGGGGAGCTGCTTTTT. Its protein product is CASSLPGGPSTGELLF.

The chain is built from TRBV12-3 or TRBV12-4 and TRBJ1-5, with 9 bases that match TRBD1. V shed 7 bases and J 5 bases; nucleotides not matched to a gene: 3. This CDR3 spans 13 amino acids. CDR3 sequence (DNA): TGTGCCAGCACCTGGACAGGGGATCAGCCCCAGCATTTT. This translates into CASTWTGDQPQHF.

There are many counts of this clonotype. The chain links TRBV6-5 to TRBJ1-1; 8 bases line up with TRBD1. This CDR3 spans 15 amino acids. Looked up from germline, CDR1 is MNHEY and CDR2 is SVGAGI. With V trimmed by 8 bases and J by 4 bases, 12 bases remained unmatched. The CDR3 protein is CASGPYRGLGTEAFF. The CDR3 DNA follows: TGTGCCAGCGGACCATACAGGGGGTTGGGCACTGAAGCTTTCTTT.

This clonotype has ten or more counts. This chain connects TRBV5-1 to TRBJ2-7; 9 bases fit TRBD2. Trimming removed 4 bases from V and 2 bases from J; junction bases left unmatched: 7. The CDR3 length is 15 residues. The germline V gene encodes CDR1 SGHRS and CDR2 YFSETQ. In DNA form, the CDR3 reads TGCGCCAGCAGCCAGGGACTAGCCGAGACCTACGAGCAGTACTTC. It encodes CASSQGLAETYEQYF.

This clonotype came up many times. The chain recombines TRBV5-1 with TRBJ2-2, with D maybe TRBD2 (6 bases). This CDR3 has 16 amino acids. Germline V gene sequence: CDR1 SGHRS, CDR2 YFSETQ. Trimming took 3 bases from V and 4 from J, leaving 16 bases between them. The CDR3 coding sequence is TGCGCCAGCAGCTGGGAAGGAGGGACGGGCACCGGGGAGCTGTTTTTT. Protein product: CASSWEGGTGTGELFF. Full variable domain (missing parts from reference TRBV5-1 and TRBJ2-2): KAGVTQTPRYLIKTRGQQVTLSCSPISGHRSVSWYQQTPGQGLQFLFEYFSETQRNKGNFPGRFSGRQFSNSRSEMNVSTLELGDSALYLCASSWEGGTGTGELFFGEGSRLTVL.

There are many counts of this clonotype. The chain combines TRBV7-8 with TRBJ1-1, with D hard to call. CDR1 and CDR2 from the germline V gene are SGHVS and FQNEAQ. CDR3 length: 13 amino acids. V lost 5 bases, J lost 1 base, and 8 bases lay in between. The CDR3 sequence: CASSPSSNTEAFF. Here the CDR3 DNA reads TGTGCCAGCAGCCCCAGTTCGAACACTGAAGCTTTCTTT.

In this sample, this clonotype turned up many times. The V and J genes are TRBV28 and TRBJ1-1; D gene ambiguous. Germline V gene sequence: CDR1 MDHEN, CDR2 SYDVKM. This CDR3 has 13 residues. Trimming took off 8 bases at V and 1 base at J, with 11 bases between the two ends. The CDR3 DNA follows: TGTGCCAGCTTGGACCTTGGGAACACTGAAGCTTTCTTT. Amino acids: CASLDLGNTEAFF.

This clonotype was seen many times. The chain uses TRBV6-2 or TRBV6-3 and TRBJ2-2; 10 bases fit TRBD2. The V segment lost 4 bases and the J segment 4 bases; nucleotides outside the gene matches: 3. Germline values: CDR1 MNHEY, CDR2 SVGEGT. The CDR3 is made up of 15 amino acids. CDR3 residues: CASSLKREGTGELFF. CDR3 bases: TGTGCCAGCAGTTTAAAGCGGGAGGGCACCGGGGAGCTGTTTTTT.

The gene calls are TRBV28 and TRBJ2-5; D may be TRBD1 (5 bases). Germline lookup yields CDR1 MDHEN and CDR2 SYDVKM. The CDR3 extends over 13 amino acids. Trimming cost V 5 bases and J 2 bases, with 9 bases left between them. CDR3 in amino acids: CASSPTDQETQYF. CDR3 DNA: TGTGCCAGCAGTCCGACAGATCAAGAGACCCAGTACTTC.

This clonotype was seen repeatedly, ten times or more. This chain connects TRBV6-1 to TRBJ2-6; weak D call: TRBD2 (5 bases). Germline V gene lookup returns CDR1 MNHNS and CDR2 SASEGT. Trimming pared 0 bases from V and 2 bases from J, leaving 11 bases between. The CDR3 consists of 17 residues. CDR3 coding DNA: TGTGCCAGCAGTGAAGCGCGTGTGGGAGCTGGGGCCAACGTCCTGACTTTC. It translates to CASSEARVGAGANVLTF.

This clonotype was seen a few times. The CDR3 region has the DNA TGTGCCAGCAGTCCGCCCGGGGGTGAGACCCAGTACTTC. Translating it yields CASSPPGGETQYF. The gene calls are TRBV6-1 and TRBJ2-5; a weak D match, TRBD2 (6 bases). The CDR3 consists of 13 residues. Germline V gene sequence: CDR1 MNHNS, CDR2 SASEGT. The V and J ends lost 5 bases and 5 bases respectively, with 12 bases between them.

This clonotype was seen at least ten times. V usage is TRBV3-1 and J usage is TRBJ2-7; the D gene is possibly TRBD1 (6 bases). Germline-derived CDR1 and CDR2 are LGHDT and YNNKEL (reference sequence). This CDR3 is built from 14 residues. Trimming stripped 3 bases from V and 6 bases from J, with 15 bases between. CDR3 in DNA: TGTGCCAGCAGCCAGGGGGCTGGGGAGTCCGAGCAGTACTTC. Translated, it gives CASSQGAGESEQYF.

This clonotype has ten or more counts. This chain joins TRBV6-5 and TRBJ2-2, with 7 nucleotides matching TRBD1. Per the germline V gene, CDR1 is MNHEY and CDR2 is SVGAGI. V dropped 0 bases and J dropped 1; count of bases not matched to a gene: 2. The CDR3 sequence is 16 residues long. The CDR3 region is CASSYSGTVNTGELFF. CDR3 sequence (DNA): TGTGCCAGCAGTTACTCGGGGACAGTGAACACCGGGGAGCTGTTTTTT.

The V call is TRBV28, the J call TRBJ2-5; 9 nucleotides align to TRBD1. Germline V gene lookup returns CDR1 MDHEN and CDR2 SYDVKM. The CDR3 sequence is 16 residues long. Germline trimming cut 7 bases from V and 4 bases from J; bases unmatched to any gene: 13. The CDR3 nucleotides read TGTGCCAGCACCGGACAGGGGCGGGATGATAGAGAGACCCAGTACTTC. Its translation: CASTGQGRDDRETQYF.

The chain carries TRBV12-3 or TRBV12-4 and TRBJ1-1; the match to TRBD1 covers 7 bases. V was clipped by 5 bases and J by 6 bases; unmatched bases: 9. CDR3 size: 14 residues. The CDR3 reads CASSILGQAPEAFF. The DNA of the CDR3 is TGTGCCAGCAGTATACTTGGACAGGCCCCTGAAGCTTTCTTT.

V gene TRBV2 combines with J gene TRBJ1-1; TRBD1 agrees at 7 bases. CDR3 size: 13 residues. The ends lost 6 bases at V and 2 bases at J; junction bases unmatched: 3. CDR1 and CDR2 (germline): SNHLY, FYNNEI. In DNA form, the CDR3 reads TGTGCCAGCAGGAACAGGGGAAACACTGAAGCTTTCTTT. It translates to CASRNRGNTEAFF.